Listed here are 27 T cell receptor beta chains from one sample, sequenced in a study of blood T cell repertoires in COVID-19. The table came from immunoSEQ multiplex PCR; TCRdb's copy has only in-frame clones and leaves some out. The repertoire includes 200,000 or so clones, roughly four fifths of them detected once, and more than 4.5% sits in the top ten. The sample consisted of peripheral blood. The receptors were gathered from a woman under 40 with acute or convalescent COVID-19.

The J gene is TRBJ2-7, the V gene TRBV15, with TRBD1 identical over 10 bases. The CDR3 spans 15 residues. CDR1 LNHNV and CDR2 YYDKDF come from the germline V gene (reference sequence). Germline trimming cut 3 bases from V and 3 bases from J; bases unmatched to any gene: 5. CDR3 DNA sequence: TGTGCCACCAGCAGGGCGGGACAGGGGAGCTACGAGCAGTACTTC. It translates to CATSRAGQGSYEQYF.

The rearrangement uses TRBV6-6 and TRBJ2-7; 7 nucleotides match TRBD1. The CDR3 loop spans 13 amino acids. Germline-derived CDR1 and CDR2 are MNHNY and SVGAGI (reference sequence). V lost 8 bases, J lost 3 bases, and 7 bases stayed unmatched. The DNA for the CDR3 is TGTGCCAGCGCACGAGGGGGCAACTACGAGCAGTACTTC. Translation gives CASARGGNYEQYF.

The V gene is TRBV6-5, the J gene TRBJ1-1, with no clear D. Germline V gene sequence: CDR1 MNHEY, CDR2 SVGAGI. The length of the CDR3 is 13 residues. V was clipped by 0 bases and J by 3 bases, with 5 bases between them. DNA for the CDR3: TGTGCCAGCAGTTACTCACAAGACACTGAAGCTTTCTTT. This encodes CASSYSQDTEAFF.

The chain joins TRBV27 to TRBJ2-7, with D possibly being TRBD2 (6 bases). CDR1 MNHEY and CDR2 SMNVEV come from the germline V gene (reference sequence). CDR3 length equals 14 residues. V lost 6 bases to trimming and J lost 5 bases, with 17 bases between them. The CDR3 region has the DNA TGTGCCAGCAGCCCCCAGCGGGCGGTAAACGAGCAGTACTTC. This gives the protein CASSPQRAVNEQYF.

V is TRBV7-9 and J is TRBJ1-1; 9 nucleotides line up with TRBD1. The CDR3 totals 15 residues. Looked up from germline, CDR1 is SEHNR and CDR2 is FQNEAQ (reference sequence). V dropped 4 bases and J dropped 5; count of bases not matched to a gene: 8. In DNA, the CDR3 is TGTGCCAGCAGCTCTCGGGGACAGGGAGGGACTGAAGCTTTCTTT. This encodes CASSSRGQGGTEAFF. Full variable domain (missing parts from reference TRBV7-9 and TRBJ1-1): DTGVSQNPRHKITKRGQNVTFRCDPISEHNRLYWYRQTLGQGPEFLTYFQNEAQLEKSRLLSDRFSAERPKGSFSTLEIQRTEQGDSAMYLCASSSRGQGGTEAFFGQGTRLTVV.

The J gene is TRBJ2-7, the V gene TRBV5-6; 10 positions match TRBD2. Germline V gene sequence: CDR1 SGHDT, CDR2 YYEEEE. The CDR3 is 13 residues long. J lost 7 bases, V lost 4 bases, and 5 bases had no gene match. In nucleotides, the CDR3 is TGTGCCAGCAGCAGTAGCGGGAGGTGGGAGCAGTACTTC. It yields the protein CASSSSGRWEQYF.

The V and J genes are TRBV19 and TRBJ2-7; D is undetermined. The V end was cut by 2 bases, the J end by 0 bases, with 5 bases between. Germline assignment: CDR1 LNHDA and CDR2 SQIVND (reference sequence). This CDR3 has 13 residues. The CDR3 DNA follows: TGTGCCAGTAGTATACACAGCTCCTACGAGCAGTACTTC. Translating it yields CASSIHSSYEQYF.

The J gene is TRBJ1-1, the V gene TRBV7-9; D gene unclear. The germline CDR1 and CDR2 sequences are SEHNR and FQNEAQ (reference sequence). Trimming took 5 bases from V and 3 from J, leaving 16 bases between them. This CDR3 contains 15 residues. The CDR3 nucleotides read TGTGCCAGCAGCCTTCCCACCGGGGAGGACACTGAAGCTTTCTTT. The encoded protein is CASSLPTGEDTEAFF.

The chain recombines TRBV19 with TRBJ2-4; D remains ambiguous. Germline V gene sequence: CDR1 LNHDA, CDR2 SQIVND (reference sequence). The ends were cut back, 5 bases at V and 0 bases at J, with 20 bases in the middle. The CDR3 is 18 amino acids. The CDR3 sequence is CASSWLRQGTLAKNIQYF. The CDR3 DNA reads TGTGCCAGTAGTTGGTTGCGACAAGGTACACTAGCCAAAAACATTCAGTACTTC.

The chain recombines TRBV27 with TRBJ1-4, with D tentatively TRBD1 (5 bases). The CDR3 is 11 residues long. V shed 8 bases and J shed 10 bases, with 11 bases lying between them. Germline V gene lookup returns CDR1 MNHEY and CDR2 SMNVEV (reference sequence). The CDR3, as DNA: TGTGCCAGCTCAGGGAACGGAAAACTGTTTTTT. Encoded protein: CASSGNGKLFF.

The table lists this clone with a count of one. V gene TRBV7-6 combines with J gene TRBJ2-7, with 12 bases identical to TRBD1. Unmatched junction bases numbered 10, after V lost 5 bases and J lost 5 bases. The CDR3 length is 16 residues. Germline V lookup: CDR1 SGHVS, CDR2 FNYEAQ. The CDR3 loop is CASSQGQGALRHEQYF. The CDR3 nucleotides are TGTGCCAGCAGCCAGGGACAGGGGGCTCTGCGGCACGAGCAGTACTTC.

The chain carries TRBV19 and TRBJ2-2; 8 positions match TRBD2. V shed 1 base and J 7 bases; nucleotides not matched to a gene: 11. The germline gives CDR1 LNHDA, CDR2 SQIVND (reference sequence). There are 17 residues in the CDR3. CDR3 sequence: CASSIGHREGRGGELFF. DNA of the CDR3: TGTGCCAGTAGTATAGGCCATCGGGAGGGGCGCGGCGGGGAGCTGTTTTTT.

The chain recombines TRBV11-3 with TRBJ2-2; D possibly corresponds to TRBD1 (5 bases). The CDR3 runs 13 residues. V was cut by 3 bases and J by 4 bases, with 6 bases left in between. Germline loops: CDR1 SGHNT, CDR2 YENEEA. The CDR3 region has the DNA TGTGCCAGCAGCTTTGGGGCCACCGGGGAGCTGTTTTTT. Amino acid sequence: CASSFGATGELFF.

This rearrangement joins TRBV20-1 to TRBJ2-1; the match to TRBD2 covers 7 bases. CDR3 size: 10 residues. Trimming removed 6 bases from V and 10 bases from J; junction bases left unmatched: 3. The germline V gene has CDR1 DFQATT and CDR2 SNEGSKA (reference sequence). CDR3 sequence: CSALAAEQFF. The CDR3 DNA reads TGCAGTGCCCTAGCGGCCGAGCAGTTCTTC.

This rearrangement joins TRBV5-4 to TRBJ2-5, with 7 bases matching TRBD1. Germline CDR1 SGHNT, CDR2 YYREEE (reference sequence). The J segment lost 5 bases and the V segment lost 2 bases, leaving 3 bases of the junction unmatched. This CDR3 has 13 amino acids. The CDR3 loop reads CASSFRGIETQYF. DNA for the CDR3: TGTGCCAGCAGCTTCAGGGGGATTGAGACCCAGTACTTC. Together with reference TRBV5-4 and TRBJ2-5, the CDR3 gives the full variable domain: ETGVTQSPTHLIKTRGQQVTLRCSSQSGHNTVSWYQQALGQGPQFIFQYYREEENGRGNFPPRFSGLQFPNYSSELNVNALELDDSALYLCASSFRGIETQYFGPGTRLLVL.

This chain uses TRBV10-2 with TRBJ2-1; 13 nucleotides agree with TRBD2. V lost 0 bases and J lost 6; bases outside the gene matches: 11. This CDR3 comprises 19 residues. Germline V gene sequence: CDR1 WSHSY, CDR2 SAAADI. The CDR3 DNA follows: TGCGCCAGCAGTGAGTCCAACAAAAGACTAGCGGGGGGACTCAATGAGCAGTTCTTC. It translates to CASSESNKRLAGGLNEQFF.

CDR3 in amino acids: CAILDNTDTQYF. CDR3 nucleotide sequence: TGTGCCATCTTGGACAACACAGATACGCAGTATTTT. The V call is TRBV10-3, the J call TRBJ2-3; tentative D call: TRBD1 (5 bases). The germline V gene encodes CDR1 ENHRY and CDR2 SYGVKD. The CDR3 has 12 residues. V was trimmed by 8 bases and J by 2 bases, leaving 8 bases between them.

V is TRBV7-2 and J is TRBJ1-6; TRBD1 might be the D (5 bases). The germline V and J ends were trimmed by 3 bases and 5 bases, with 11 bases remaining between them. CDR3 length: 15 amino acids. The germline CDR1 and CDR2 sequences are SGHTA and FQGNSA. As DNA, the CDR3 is TGTGCCAGCAGCTTTCAGGGAGGAGATAATTCACCCCTCCACTTT. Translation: CASSFQGGDNSPLHF. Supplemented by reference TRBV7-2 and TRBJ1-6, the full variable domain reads GAGVSQSPSNKVTEKGKDVELRCDPISGHTALYWYRQSLGQGLEFLIYFQGNSAPDKSGLPSDRFSAERTGGSVSTLTIQRTQQEDSAVYLCASSFQGGDNSPLHFGNGTRLTVT.

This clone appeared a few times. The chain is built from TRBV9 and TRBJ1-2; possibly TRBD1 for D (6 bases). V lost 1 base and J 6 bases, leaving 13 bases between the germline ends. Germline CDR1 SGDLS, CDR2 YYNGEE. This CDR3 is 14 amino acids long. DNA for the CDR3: TGTGCCAGCAGCGTACAGGGGAATGCAAATGGCTACACCTTC. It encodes CASSVQGNANGYTF.

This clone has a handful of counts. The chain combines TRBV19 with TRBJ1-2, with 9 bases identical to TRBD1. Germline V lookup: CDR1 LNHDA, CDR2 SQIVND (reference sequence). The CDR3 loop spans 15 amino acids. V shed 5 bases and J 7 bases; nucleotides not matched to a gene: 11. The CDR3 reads CASSPRVTGGRGYTF. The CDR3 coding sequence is TGTGCCAGTAGTCCAAGGGTCACAGGGGGCCGTGGCTACACCTTC.

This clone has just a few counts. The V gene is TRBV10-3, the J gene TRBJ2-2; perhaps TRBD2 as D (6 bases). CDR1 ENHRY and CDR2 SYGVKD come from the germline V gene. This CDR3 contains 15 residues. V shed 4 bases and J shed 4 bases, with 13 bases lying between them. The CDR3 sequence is CAISVGGSATGELFF. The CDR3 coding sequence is TGTGCCATCAGTGTTGGGGGGTCGGCCACCGGGGAGCTGTTTTTT.

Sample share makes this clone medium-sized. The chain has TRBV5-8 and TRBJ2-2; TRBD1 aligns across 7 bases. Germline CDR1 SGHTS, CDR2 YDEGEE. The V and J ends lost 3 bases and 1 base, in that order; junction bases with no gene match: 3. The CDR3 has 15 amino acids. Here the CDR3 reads CASSYGTENTGELFF. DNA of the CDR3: TGTGCCAGCAGCTACGGGACAGAGAACACCGGGGAGCTGTTTTTT.

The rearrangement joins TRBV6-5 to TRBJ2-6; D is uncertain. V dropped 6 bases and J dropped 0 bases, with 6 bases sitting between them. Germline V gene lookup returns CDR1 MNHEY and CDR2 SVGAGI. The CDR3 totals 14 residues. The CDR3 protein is CASSRVSGANVLTF. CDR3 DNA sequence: TGTGCCAGCAGCCGAGTCTCTGGGGCCAACGTCCTGACTTTC.

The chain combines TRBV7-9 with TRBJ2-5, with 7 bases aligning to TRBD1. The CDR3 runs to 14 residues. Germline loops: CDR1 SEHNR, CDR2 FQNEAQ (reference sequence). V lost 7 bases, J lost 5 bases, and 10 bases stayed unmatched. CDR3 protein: CASNVDGQVETQYF. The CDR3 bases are TGTGCCAGCAATGTGGACGGACAGGTTGAGACCCAGTACTTC. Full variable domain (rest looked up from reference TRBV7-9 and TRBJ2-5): DTGVSQNPRHKITKRGQNVTFRCDPISEHNRLYWYRQTLGQGPEFLTYFQNEAQLEKSRLLSDRFSAERPKGSFSTLEIQRTEQGDSAMYLCASNVDGQVETQYFGPGTRLLVL.

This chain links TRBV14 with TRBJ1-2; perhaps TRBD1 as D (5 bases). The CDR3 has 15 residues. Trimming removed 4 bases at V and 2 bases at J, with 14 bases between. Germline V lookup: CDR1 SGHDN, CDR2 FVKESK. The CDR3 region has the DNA TGTGCCAGCAGCCCCCGGGGGGGGTGGAACTATGGCTACACCTTC. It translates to CASSPRGGWNYGYTF.

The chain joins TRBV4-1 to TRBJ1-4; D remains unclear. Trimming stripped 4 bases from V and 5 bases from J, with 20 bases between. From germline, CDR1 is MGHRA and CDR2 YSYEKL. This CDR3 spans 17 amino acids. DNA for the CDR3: TGCGCCAGCAGCCCACAGTGGGTTACTAGTGGAAATGAAAAACTGTTTTTT. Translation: CASSPQWVTSGNEKLFF.

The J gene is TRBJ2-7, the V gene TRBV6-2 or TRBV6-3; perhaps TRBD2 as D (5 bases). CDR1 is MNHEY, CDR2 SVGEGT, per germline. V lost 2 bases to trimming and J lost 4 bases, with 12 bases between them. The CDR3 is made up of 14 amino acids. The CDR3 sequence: CASSYRTGIYEQYF. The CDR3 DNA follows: TGTGCCAGCAGTTACCGTACGGGAATATACGAGCAGTACTTC.